This T cell receptor beta chain was captured in a study of T cell responses to AZD1222 COVID-19 vaccine. Study-level background: Combined were second doses at about 4 or about 12 weeks. General observations from the study: The span of vaccine-associated CD4 TCRs extended across spike, with dominance at 160-218 and 743-854.

Turning to this clone: What it binds is not known.

Trimming left V 4 bases short and J 11 bases short, with 11 bases between. This CDR3 is built from 12 residues. The germline V gene has CDR1 SEHNR and CDR2 FQNEAQ (reference sequence). Profiled with immunoSEQ multiplex PCR; TCRdb holds only in-frame clones, not every one. The table includes 150,000 to 160,000 clones, 88% detected once. This sequence joins TRBV7-9 and TRBJ1-4; D possibly corresponds to TRBD1 (5 bases). The source was peripheral blood, collected on day 0 of AZD1222 vaccination. The clonotype comes from an adult in good health. The CDR3 nucleotides are TGTGCCAGCAGCTCCCCGGGGGGGAAACTGTTTTTT. This encodes CASSSPGGKLFF.